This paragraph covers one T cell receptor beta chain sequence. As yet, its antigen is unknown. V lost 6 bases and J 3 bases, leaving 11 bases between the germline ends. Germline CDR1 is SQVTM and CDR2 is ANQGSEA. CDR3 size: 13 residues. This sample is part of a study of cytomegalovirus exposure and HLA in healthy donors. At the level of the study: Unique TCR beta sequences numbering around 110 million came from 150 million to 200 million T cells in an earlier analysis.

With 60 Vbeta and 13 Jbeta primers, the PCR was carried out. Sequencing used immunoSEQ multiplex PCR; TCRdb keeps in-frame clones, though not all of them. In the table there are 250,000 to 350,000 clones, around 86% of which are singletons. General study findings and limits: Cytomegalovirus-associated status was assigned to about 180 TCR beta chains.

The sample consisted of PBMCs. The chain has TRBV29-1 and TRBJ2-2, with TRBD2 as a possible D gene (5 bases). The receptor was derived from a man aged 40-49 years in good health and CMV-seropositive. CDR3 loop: CSVDTADTGELFF. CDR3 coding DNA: TGCAGCGTCGACACAGCGGACACCGGGGAGCTGTTTTTT.